The subject of this entry is one T cell receptor (beta chain). This CDR3 contains 15 residues. CDR1 is LNHNV, CDR2 YYDKDF, per germline (reference sequence). V was pared by 4 bases and J by 3 bases, with 13 bases between. Authors' analysis steps: The assay estimated nucleated cells by amplifying reference gene primers. TCRdb keeps only in-frame clones here, not all; method: immunoSEQ multiplex PCR. V and J calls and clone size follow that table, whereas D and trimming were derived from the DNA. The sample holds 150,000 to 200,000 clones; approximately 88% are singletons and the top ten take around 6.7%. The data were taken from a study of blood T cell repertoires in COVID-19. Study-wide context: Acute and convalescent COVID-19 specimens originated in the United States, Italy and Spain. T cells, B-cell-depleted T cells, or PBMCs provided the cDNA or gDNA that served as material.

Seattle cases were enrolled at active infection and followed longitudinally. This receptor was identified in a woman between 40 and 55 years old with COVID-19, enrolled during active disease. The sequenced sample was peripheral blood. J is TRBJ2-1 and V is TRBV15; TRBD2 is a possible D gene (5 bases). CDR3 amino acids: CATSITRRVYNEQFF. CDR3 bases: TGTGCCACCAGCATAACTAGAAGGGTCTACAATGAGCAGTTCTTC.